A selection of T cell receptor beta chains follows, all from one sample in a study of HIV-infected children after antiretroviral therapy interruption. MiXCR, run by TCRdb on the 3' RACE reads, gives a single entry per CDR3 protein. The sample holds about 89,000 distinct CDR3 sequences, about 6.3% seen once. The sample was CD45RA+ CD4+ T cells from PBMCs, pooled from several time points, taken from a donor given antiretroviral therapy, either interrupted or continuous. The receptors derive from a pool of human donors with HIV. CDR3s include the opening cysteine and the closing phenylalanine or tryptophan. The D gene is left open where the match is weak. Clone size appears in some rows only: once, few, many, or a class for an expanded clone.

D gene	V gene	J gene	clone size	CDR3 protein	CDR3 DNA
NA	TRBV19	TRBJ1-5	few	CASSTGDGSGQPQHF	TGTGCCAGTAGTACCGGGGACGGCAGCGGTCAGCCCCAGCATTTT
NA	TRBV12-3/TRBV12-4	TRBJ1-6	many	CASSPKGRSSYNSPLHF	TGTGCCAGCAGTCCGAAGGGACGGAGCTCCTATAATTCACCCCTCCACTTT
TRBD2	TRBV29-1	TRBJ2-7	many	CSVESQTFRSGGAYEQYF	TGCAGCGTTGAATCTCAGACGTTTCGAAGCGGGGGAGCCTACGAGCAGTACTTC
TRBD1	TRBV7-9	TRBJ2-7	few	CASSLGKDRAEQYF	TGTGCCAGCAGCTTAGGGAAGGACAGGGCCGAGCAGTACTTC
NA	TRBV2	TRBJ2-7	few	CASSDRRSYEQYF	TGTGCCAGCAGTGACCGGAGGTCCTACGAGCAGTACTTC
NA	TRBV7-9	TRBJ2-1	many	CASSFSFGTEASEQFF	TGTGCCAGCAGCTTTAGTTTCGGGACGGAGGCCTCTGAGCAGTTCTTC
NA	TRBV10-1	TRBJ2-7	many	CASSDKSGPPYEQYF	TGCGCCAGCAGTGACAAATCAGGGCCCCCCTACGAGCAGTACTTC
NA	TRBV7-9	TRBJ2-1	many	CASSLATGGGGENEQFF	TGTGCCAGCAGCTTAGCCACCGGAGGGGGGGGCGAAAATGAGCAGTTCTTC
NA	TRBV18	TRBJ2-1	many	CASSTEANEQFF	TGTGCCAGCTCAACGGAGGCCAATGAGCAGTTCTTC
TRBD1	TRBV5-1	TRBJ2-7	few	CASSLSGTGPDEQYF	TGCGCCAGCAGCCTTTCCGGGACAGGGCCAGACGAGCAGTACTTC
NA	TRBV20-1	TRBJ1-5	few	CSARVGDYSNQPQHF	TGCAGTGCTAGAGTTGGGGACTATAGCAATCAGCCCCAGCATTTT
TRBD1	TRBV5-1	TRBJ2-1	many	CASSFSGGFAYNEQFF	TGCGCCAGCAGCTTTTCAGGGGGTTTCGCCTACAATGAGCAGTTCTTC
TRBD1	TRBV2	TRBJ2-7	NA	CASSVTGTGHSYEQYF	TGTGCCAGCAGTGTTACTGGGACAGGTCATTCCTACGAGCAGTACTTC
TRBD1	TRBV3-1	TRBJ2-1	few	CASSQVSRQGTYNEQFF	TGTGCCAGCAGCCAAGTTTCCCGACAGGGAACCTACAATGAGCAGTTCTTC
TRBD1	TRBV20-1	TRBJ2-7	many	CSARRGTVAYEQYF	TGCAGTGCTAGGAGAGGGACAGTAGCCTACGAGCAGTACTTC
NA	TRBV4-1	TRBJ1-2	many	CASSPGGARRANYGYTF	TGCGCCAGCAGCCCGGGGGGGGCAAGGAGAGCTAACTATGGCTACACCTTC
NA	TRBV11-2	TRBJ1-5	NA	CASSLDSSQPQHF	TGTGCCAGCAGCTTAGACTCAAGTCAGCCCCAGCATTTT
TRBD1	TRBV5-6	TRBJ1-1	many	CASSQTGQGNTEAFF	TGTGCCAGCAGCCAGACGGGACAGGGGAACACTGAAGCTTTCTTT
NA	TRBV19	TRBJ1-6	many	CASSTYSQGGTPLHF	TGTGCCAGTAGTACCTACTCCCAGGGAGGTACACCCCTCCACTTT
NA	TRBV10-2	TRBJ1-1	few	CASSVDLYTEAFF	TGCGCCAGCAGCGTGGATTTGTACACTGAAGCTTTCTTT
TRBD1	TRBV28	TRBJ1-6	many	CASSLGDRSSPLHF	TGTGCCAGCAGTTTGGGGGACAGGTCCTCACCCCTCCACTTT
NA	TRBV24-1	TRBJ2-7	NA	CATSDNLNSYEQYF	TGTGCCACCAGTGATAATTTGAACTCCTACGAGCAGTACTTC
NA	TRBV20-1	TRBJ2-7	many	CSALSRGQGTYEQYF	TGCAGTGCCCTCTCCAGAGGGCAGGGTACCTACGAGCAGTACTTC
NA	TRBV3-2	TRBJ2-7	few	CASSRQGFEQYF	TGTGCCAGCAGCCGACAGGGGTTCGAGCAGTACTTC
NA	TRBV10-3	TRBJ1-5	many	CAISATGRNQPQHF	TGTGCCATCAGTGCTACAGGGCGCAATCAGCCCCAGCATTTT
NA	TRBV18	TRBJ2-3	many	CASCCRGGTDTQYF	TGTGCCAGCTGTTGCCGGGGAGGCACAGATACGCAGTATTTT
NA	TRBV4-1	TRBJ2-7	few	CASSQDPRPGAYEQYF	TGCGCCAGCAGCCAAGATCCGAGACCCGGCGCCTACGAGCAGTACTTC
TRBD2	TRBV25-1	TRBJ2-7	many	CASSDPGLATYEQYF	TGTGCCAGCAGTGATCCGGGACTAGCAACCTACGAGCAGTACTTC
NA	TRBV12-3/TRBV12-4	TRBJ1-1	many	CASSLTALGAFF	TGTGCCAGCAGCCTGACGGCTCTTGGAGCTTTCTTT
NA	TRBV18	TRBJ2-7	many	CASSPHASSYEQYF	TGTGCCAGCTCACCACACGCTAGCTCCTACGAGCAGTACTTC
NA	TRBV28	TRBJ1-2	many	CASSLRSYGYTF	TGTGCCAGCAGTTTAAGGTCCTATGGCTACACCTTC
TRBD2	TRBV7-2	TRBJ2-3	few	CASSLYSGERTDTQYF	TGTGCCAGCAGCCTCTATAGCGGGGAGAGGACAGATACGCAGTATTTT
NA	TRBV12-2	TRBJ2-7	many	CASRLGPGQGSYEQYF	TGTGCAAGTCGCTTAGGGCCGGGACAGGGGTCCTACGAGCAGTACTTC
NA	TRBV6-1	TRBJ2-7	many	CASIIRAPSYEQYF	TGTGCCAGCATTATAAGGGCCCCCTCCTACGAGCAGTACTTC
TRBD1	TRBV12-3/TRBV12-4	TRBJ1-2	many	CASSGPRTGKNYGYTF	TGTGCCAGCAGTGGACCAAGGACAGGAAAAAACTATGGCTACACCTTC
NA	TRBV7-2	TRBJ1-6	many	CASSLWSSYNSPLHF	TGTGCCAGCAGCCTGTGGAGCTCCTATAATTCACCCCTCCACTTT
TRBD1	TRBV11-2	TRBJ2-7	many	CASSLVGGQGVNEQYF	TGTGCCAGCAGCTTAGTTGGTGGACAGGGGGTGAACGAGCAGTACTTC
NA	TRBV27	TRBJ1-5	many	CASSYQRNQPQHF	TGTGCCAGCAGTTACCAGAGGAATCAGCCCCAGCATTTT
NA	TRBV7-9	TRBJ1-2	NA	CASSLGGSPAGYTF	TGTGCCAGCAGCTTAGGGGGGTCGCCTGCGGGCTACACCTTC